These 9 T cell receptor beta chains originate from one sample sequenced in a study of T cell repertoires in ileal Crohn's disease. Sequencing was performed with immunoSEQ multiplex PCR; in TCRdb, only in-frame clones are kept and a portion is missing. The table has about 15,000 clones, around 88% seen once. The sequenced material came from ileal tissue. The source is an adult with Crohn's disease.

The chain employs TRBV7-3 and TRBJ1-3, with D unclear. Trimming left V 3 bases short and J 0 bases short, with 3 bases between. The length of the CDR3 is 13 residues. Per germline, CDR1 SGHTA and CDR2 FQGTGA. The CDR3 coding sequence is TGTGCCAGCAGCTTGGCCTCTGGAAACACCATATATTTT. Amino acid sequence: CASSLASGNTIYF. Full variable domain (remainder filled in from reference TRBV7-3 and TRBJ1-3): GAGVSQTPSNKVTEKGKYVELRCDPISGHTALYWYRQSLGQGPEFLIYFQGTGAADDSGLPNDRFFAVRPEGSVSTLKIQRTERGDSAVYLCASSLASGNTIYFGEGSWLTVV.

The chain has TRBV4-1 and TRBJ1-2; tentatively, D is TRBD1 (5 bases). Between the trimmed V and J ends, which lost 3 bases and 3 bases, there was a span of 14 bases. Germline CDR1 reads MGHRA; CDR2 reads YSYEKL. This CDR3 region has 15 residues. The CDR3 loop is CASSHGAGGDYGYTF. In DNA, the CDR3 is TGCGCCAGCAGCCACGGAGCAGGAGGGGACTATGGCTACACCTTC.

The J gene is TRBJ2-7, the V gene TRBV6-6, with D unclear. This CDR3 is 14 amino acids long. Germline V gives CDR1 MNHNY, CDR2 SVGAGI (reference sequence). V was trimmed by 2 bases and J by 0 bases, leaving 8 bases between them. CDR3 region: CASSYRVFSYEQYF. The CDR3 DNA follows: TGTGCCAGCAGTTACCGGGTTTTCTCCTACGAGCAGTACTTC.

The chain couples TRBV7-8 to TRBJ2-1; a weak D match, TRBD1 (7 bases). V was clipped by 6 bases and J by 6 bases, with 15 bases between them. Germline V gives CDR1 SGHVS, CDR2 FQNEAQ. The CDR3 loop spans 14 amino acids. CDR3 nucleotides: TGTGCCAGCAGGGCGGGACAGACGGTCAATGAGCAGTTCTTC. This codes for CASRAGQTVNEQFF. Looking up the rest from reference TRBV7-8 and TRBJ2-1 gives the full variable domain: GAGVSQSPRYKVAKRGQDVALRCDPISGHVSLFWYQQALGQGPEFLTYFQNEAQLDKSGLPSDRFFAERPEGSVSTLKIQRTQQEDSAVYLCASRAGQTVNEQFFGPGTRLTVL.

The chain combines TRBV7-9 with TRBJ2-7, with D uncertain. The CDR3 loop spans 11 amino acids. CDR1 is SEHNR, CDR2 FQNEAQ, per germline (reference sequence). V lost 2 bases, J lost 6 bases, and 5 bases lay in between. The CDR3 is CASSLSGEQYF. CDR3 bases: TGTGCCAGCAGCTTATCCGGCGAGCAGTACTTC.

The chain employs TRBV6-5 and TRBJ1-4, with TRBD1 identical over 9 bases. Germline V gene data show CDR1 as MNHEY and CDR2 as SVGAGI. The CDR3 extends over 16 amino acids. With V trimmed by 0 bases and J by 2 bases, 1 base remained unmatched. CDR3 loop: CASSYSTGGTNEKLFF. The CDR3 bases are TGTGCCAGCAGTTACTCAACAGGGGGCACTAATGAAAAACTGTTTTTT.

The J gene is TRBJ2-1, the V gene TRBV7-8, with 7 bases fitting TRBD2. The ends lost 2 bases at V and 3 bases at J; junction bases unmatched: 10. CDR3 size: 17 residues. Germline V gene lookup returns CDR1 SGHVS and CDR2 FQNEAQ. The CDR3 spells CASSLMAWAGDYNEQFF. CDR3 nucleotides: TGTGCCAGCAGCTTAATGGCATGGGCGGGGGACTACAATGAGCAGTTCTTC.

This clone was detected once. The chain joins TRBV27 to TRBJ2-2, with 8 bases aligning to TRBD1. CDR3 length equals 17 residues. Unmatched junction bases numbered 10, after V lost 6 bases and J lost 1 base. Germline CDR1 MNHEY, CDR2 SMNVEV (reference sequence). CDR3: CASSPQGAGWNTGELFF. The CDR3 nucleotides read TGTGCCAGCAGCCCTCAGGGGGCTGGATGGAACACCGGGGAGCTGTTTTTT.

The chain combines TRBV6-6 with TRBJ1-2; no reliable D call. Germline V lookup: CDR1 MNHNY, CDR2 SVGAGI (reference sequence). The CDR3 has 12 residues. V was cut by 5 bases and J by 7 bases, with 11 bases left in between. CDR3 protein: CASSLQEAGYTF. The CDR3 bases are TGTGCCAGCAGTCTTCAAGAGGCTGGCTACACCTTC.